These T cell receptor beta chains were read from a single sample in a study of blood T cell repertoires in COVID-19. Profiled with immunoSEQ multiplex PCR; TCRdb holds only in-frame clones, not every one. The sample holds about 430,000 clones, more than 80% seen once. The material sequenced was PBMCs or T cells enriched from blood (not recorded which). Receptors were obtained from a man aged 25 to 40 who had recovered from COVID-19. Both conserved end residues are trimmed from each CDR3. The order of the fields is D gene, J gene, V gene, clone size, CDR3 protein. D genes are given only for firm matches. Rows give clone size only sometimes, using once, few, many, or a class for an expanded clone.

d_gene: .
j_gene: TRBJ2-7
v_gene: TRBV10-3
abundance: .
CDR3aa: AISDLYEQY

d_gene: TRBD1
j_gene: TRBJ2-7
v_gene: TRBV5-4
abundance: .
CDR3aa: ASSPPGQGTYEQY

d_gene: .
j_gene: TRBJ1-2
v_gene: TRBV6-1
abundance: .
CDR3aa: ASSEGLHYGYT

d_gene: TRBD2
j_gene: TRBJ2-1
v_gene: TRBV7-8
abundance: .
CDR3aa: ASSLAVTSGSREQF

d_gene: .
j_gene: TRBJ1-2
v_gene: TRBV2
abundance: .
CDR3aa: ASSGTGRAGYT

d_gene: .
j_gene: TRBJ2-7
v_gene: TRBV9
abundance: .
CDR3aa: ASSVGSSGYEQY

d_gene: .
j_gene: TRBJ2-7
v_gene: TRBV7-9
abundance: .
CDR3aa: ASSLERGHSYEQY

d_gene: TRBD1
j_gene: TRBJ1-1
v_gene: TRBV6-2/TRBV6-3
abundance: .
CDR3aa: ASSSLQGGTEAF

d_gene: TRBD2
j_gene: TRBJ2-5
v_gene: TRBV12-5
abundance: .
CDR3aa: ASGLEVPLAGGNHETQY

d_gene: .
j_gene: TRBJ1-1
v_gene: TRBV19
abundance: .
CDR3aa: ASSTTGVAF

d_gene: .
j_gene: TRBJ2-2
v_gene: TRBV6-1
abundance: .
CDR3aa: ASSEARVELF

d_gene: .
j_gene: TRBJ1-4
v_gene: TRBV30
abundance: once
CDR3aa: AWNRGALGEKLF

d_gene: TRBD2
j_gene: TRBJ2-7
v_gene: TRBV19
abundance: .
CDR3aa: ASSILRSGGNYEQY

d_gene: .
j_gene: TRBJ1-2
v_gene: TRBV30
abundance: .
CDR3aa: AWSGNGLNPFYGYT

d_gene: TRBD1
j_gene: TRBJ2-7
v_gene: TRBV29-1
abundance: .
CDR3aa: SVESGTGISRQY